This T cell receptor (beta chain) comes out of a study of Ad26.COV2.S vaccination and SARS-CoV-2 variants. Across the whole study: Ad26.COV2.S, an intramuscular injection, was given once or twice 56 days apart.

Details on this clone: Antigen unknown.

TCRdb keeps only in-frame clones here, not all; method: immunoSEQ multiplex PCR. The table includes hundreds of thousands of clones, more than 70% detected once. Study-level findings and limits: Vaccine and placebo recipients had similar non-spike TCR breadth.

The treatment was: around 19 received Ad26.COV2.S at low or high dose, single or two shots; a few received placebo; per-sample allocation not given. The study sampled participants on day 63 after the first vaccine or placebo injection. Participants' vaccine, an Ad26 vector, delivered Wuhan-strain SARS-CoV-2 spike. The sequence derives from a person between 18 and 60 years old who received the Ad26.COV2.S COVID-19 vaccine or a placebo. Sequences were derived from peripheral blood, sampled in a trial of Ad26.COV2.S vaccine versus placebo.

The CDR3: CASTSGGSTEAFF. The CDR3 DNA follows: TGTGCCAGCACCTCAGGGGGCAGCACTGAAGCTTTCTTT. V gene TRBV6-5 combines with J gene TRBJ1-1, with 8 bases fitting TRBD1. The germline V gene encodes CDR1 MNHEY and CDR2 SVGAGI. J was trimmed by 4 bases and V by 7 bases; bases with no gene match: 5. The CDR3 is made up of 13 amino acids.